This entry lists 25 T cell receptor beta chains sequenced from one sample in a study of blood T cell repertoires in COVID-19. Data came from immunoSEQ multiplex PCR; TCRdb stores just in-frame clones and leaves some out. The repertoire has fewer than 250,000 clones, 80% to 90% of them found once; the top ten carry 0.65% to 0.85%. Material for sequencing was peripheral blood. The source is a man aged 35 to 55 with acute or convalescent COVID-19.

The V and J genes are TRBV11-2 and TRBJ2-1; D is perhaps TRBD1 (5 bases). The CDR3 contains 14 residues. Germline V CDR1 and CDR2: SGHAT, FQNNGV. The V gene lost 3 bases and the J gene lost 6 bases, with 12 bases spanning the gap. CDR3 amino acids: CASSLELQVNEQFF. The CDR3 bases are TGTGCCAGCAGCTTGGAGTTACAGGTCAATGAGCAGTTCTTC.

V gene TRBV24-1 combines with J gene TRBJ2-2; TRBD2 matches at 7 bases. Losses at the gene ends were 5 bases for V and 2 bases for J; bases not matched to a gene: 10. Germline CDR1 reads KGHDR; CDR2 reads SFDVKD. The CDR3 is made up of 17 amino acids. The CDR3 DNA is TGTGCCACCAGTGGGCCAGCGGGGAGTCTCAACACCGGGGAGCTGTTTTTT. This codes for CATSGPAGSLNTGELFF.

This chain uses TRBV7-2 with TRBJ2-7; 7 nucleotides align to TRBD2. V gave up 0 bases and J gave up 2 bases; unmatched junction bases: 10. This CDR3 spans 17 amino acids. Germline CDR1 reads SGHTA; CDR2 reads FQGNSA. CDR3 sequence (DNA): TGTGCCAGCAGCTTAGCGCCGGGAGCGGGGAGGGCCTACGAGCAGTACTTC. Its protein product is CASSLAPGAGRAYEQYF. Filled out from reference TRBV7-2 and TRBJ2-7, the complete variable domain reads GAGVSQSPSNKVTEKGKDVELRCDPISGHTALYWYRQSLGQGLEFLIYFQGNSAPDKSGLPSDRFSAERTGGSVSTLTIQRTQQEDSAVYLCASSLAPGAGRAYEQYFGPGTRLTVT.

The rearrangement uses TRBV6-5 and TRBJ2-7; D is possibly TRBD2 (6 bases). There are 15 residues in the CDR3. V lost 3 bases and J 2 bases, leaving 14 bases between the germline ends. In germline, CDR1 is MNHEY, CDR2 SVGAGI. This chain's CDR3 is CASSYAGSRPYEQYF. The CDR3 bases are TGTGCCAGCAGTTATGCGGGGTCTAGGCCCTACGAGCAGTACTTC.

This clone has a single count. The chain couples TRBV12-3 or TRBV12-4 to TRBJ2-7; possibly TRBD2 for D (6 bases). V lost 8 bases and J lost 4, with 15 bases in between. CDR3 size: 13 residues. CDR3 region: CASRPGVWYEQYF. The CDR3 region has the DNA TGTGCCAGCCGGCCGGGGGTCTGGTACGAGCAGTACTTC.

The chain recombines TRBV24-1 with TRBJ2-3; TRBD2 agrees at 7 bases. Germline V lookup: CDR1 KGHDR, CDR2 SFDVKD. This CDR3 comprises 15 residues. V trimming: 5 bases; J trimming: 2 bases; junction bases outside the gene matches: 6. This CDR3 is CATSVREALTDTQYF. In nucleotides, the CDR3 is TGTGCCACCAGTGTCCGGGAGGCTCTCACAGATACGCAGTATTTT.

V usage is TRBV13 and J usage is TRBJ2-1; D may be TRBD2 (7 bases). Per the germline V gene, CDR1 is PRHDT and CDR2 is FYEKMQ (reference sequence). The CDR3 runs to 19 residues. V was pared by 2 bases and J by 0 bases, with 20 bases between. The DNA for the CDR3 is TGTGCCAGCAGCTTATGGGGGGGCCAAGTAACGAGCTCCTACAATGAGCAGTTCTTC. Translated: CASSLWGGQVTSSYNEQFF. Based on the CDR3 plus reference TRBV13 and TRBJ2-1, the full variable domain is AAGVIQSPRHLIKEKRETATLKCYPIPRHDTVYWYQQGPGQDPQFLISFYEKMQSDKGSIPDRFSAQQFSDYHSELNMSSLELGDSALYFCASSLWGGQVTSSYNEQFFGPGTRLTVL.

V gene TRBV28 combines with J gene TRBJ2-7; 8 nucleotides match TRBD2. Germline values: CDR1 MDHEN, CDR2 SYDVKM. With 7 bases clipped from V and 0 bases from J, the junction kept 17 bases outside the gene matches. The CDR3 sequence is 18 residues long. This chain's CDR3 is CASTPAGGGREDSYEQYF. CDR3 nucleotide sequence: TGTGCCAGCACCCCGGCAGGCGGCGGGCGGGAGGACTCCTACGAGCAGTACTTC.

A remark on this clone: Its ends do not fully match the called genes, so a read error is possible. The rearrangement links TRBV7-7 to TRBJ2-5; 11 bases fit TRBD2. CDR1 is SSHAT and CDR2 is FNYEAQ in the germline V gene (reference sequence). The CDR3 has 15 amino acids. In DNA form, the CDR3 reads TGTGCTAGCAGCCCGACTAGCGGGAATTCTGAGACCCAGTACTTC. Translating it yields CASSPTSGNSETQYF. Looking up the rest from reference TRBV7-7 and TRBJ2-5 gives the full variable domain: GAGVSQSPRYKVTKRGQDVTLRCDPISSHATLYWYQQALGQGPEFLTYFNYEAQPDKSGLPSDRFSAERPEGSISTLTIQRTEQRDSAMYRCASSPTSGNSETQYFGPGTRLLVL.

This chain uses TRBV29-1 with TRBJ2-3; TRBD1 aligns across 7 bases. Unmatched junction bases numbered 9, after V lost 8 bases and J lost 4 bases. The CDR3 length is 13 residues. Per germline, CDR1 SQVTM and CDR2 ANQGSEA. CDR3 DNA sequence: TGCAGCATCCGACAGGGTGGGGCAGATACGCAGTATTTT. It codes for CSIRQGGADTQYF.

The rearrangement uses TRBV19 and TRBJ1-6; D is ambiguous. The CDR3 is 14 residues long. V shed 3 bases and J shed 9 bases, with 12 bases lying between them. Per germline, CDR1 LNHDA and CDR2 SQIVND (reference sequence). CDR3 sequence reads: CASSIAEGSSPLHF. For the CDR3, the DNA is TGTGCCAGTAGTATTGCGGAAGGCAGTTCACCCCTCCACTTT. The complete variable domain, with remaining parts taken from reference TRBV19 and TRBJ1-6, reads DGGITQSPKYLFRKEGQNVTLSCEQNLNHDAMYWYRQDPGQGLRLIYYSQIVNDFQKGDIAEGYSVSREKKESFPLTVTSAQKNPTAFYLCASSIAEGSSPLHFGNGTRLTVT.

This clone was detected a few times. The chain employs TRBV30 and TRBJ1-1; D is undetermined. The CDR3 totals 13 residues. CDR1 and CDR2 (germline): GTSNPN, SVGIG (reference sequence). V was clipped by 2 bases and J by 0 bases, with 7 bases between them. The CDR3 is CAWSQNLNTEAFF. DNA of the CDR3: TGTGCCTGGAGTCAGAACCTGAACACTGAAGCTTTCTTT.

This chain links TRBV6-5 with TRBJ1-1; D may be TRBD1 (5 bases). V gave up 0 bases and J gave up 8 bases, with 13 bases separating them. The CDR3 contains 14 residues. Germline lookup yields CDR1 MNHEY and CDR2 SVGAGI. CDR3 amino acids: CASSYSRDGYEAFF. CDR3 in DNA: TGTGCCAGCAGTTACTCGCGGGACGGATACGAAGCTTTCTTT.

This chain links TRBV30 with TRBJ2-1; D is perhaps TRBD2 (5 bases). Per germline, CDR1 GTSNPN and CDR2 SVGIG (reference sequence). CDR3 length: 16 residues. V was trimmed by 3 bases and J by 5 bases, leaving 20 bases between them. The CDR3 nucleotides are TGTGCCTGGAGCTCCGGGATATTCATCGCCGACAATGAGCAGTTCTTC. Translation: CAWSSGIFIADNEQFF.

CDR3 nucleotide sequence: TGTGCCAGCTCAGACAGCATGAACACTGAAGCTTTCTTT. It specifies CASSDSMNTEAFF. The chain carries TRBV18 and TRBJ1-1; D is possibly TRBD1 (5 bases). The CDR3 sequence is 13 residues long. Germline values: CDR1 KGHSH, CDR2 LQKENI. V dropped 5 bases and J dropped 0 bases, with 7 bases sitting between them.

For the CDR3, the DNA is TGTGCCAGCAGCTTAGACGGCGAAAGGAGGCAGTTCTTC. Translating it yields CASSLDGERRQFF. The genes are TRBV11-2 and TRBJ2-1; no definite D call. Trimming took off 0 bases at V and 12 bases at J, with 12 bases between the two ends. The CDR3 is made up of 13 amino acids. From germline, CDR1 is SGHAT and CDR2 FQNNGV.

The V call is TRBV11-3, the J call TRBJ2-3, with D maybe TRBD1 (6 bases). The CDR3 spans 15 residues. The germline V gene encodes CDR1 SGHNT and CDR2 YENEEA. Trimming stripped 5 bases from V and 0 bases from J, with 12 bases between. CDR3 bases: TGTGCCAGCAGCCCCCGGACAGCCAGCACAGATACGCAGTATTTT. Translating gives CASSPRTASTDTQYF. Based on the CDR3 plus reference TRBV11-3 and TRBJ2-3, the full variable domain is EAGVVQSPRYKIIEKKQPVAFWCNPISGHNTLYWYLQNLGQGPELLIRYENEEAVDDSQLPKDRFSAERLKGVDSTLKIQPAELGDSAVYLCASSPRTASTDTQYFGPGTRLTVL.

The CDR3 DNA reads TGTGCCAGCAGCCCCACACCCGTGGAGACCCAGTACTTC. Protein sequence: CASSPTPVETQYF. The rearrangement uses TRBV28 and TRBJ2-5; D is uncertain. The CDR3 runs 13 residues. Germline CDR1 is MDHEN and CDR2 is SYDVKM. V lost 6 bases to trimming and J lost 5 bases, with 13 bases between them.

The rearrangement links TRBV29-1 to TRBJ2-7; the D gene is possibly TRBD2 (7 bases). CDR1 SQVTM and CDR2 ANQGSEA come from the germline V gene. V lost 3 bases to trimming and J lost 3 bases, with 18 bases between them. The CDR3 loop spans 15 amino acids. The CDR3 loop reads CSVDRRGEGLYEQYF. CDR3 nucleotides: TGCAGCGTTGATAGAAGGGGGGAGGGTCTCTACGAGCAGTACTTC.

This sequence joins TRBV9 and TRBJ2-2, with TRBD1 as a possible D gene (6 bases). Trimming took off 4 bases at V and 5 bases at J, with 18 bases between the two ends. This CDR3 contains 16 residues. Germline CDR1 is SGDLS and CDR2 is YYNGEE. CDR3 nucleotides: TGTGCCAGCAGCCCCCCTCAGGGGTATGGGACCGGGGAGCTGTTTTTT. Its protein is CASSPPQGYGTGELFF.

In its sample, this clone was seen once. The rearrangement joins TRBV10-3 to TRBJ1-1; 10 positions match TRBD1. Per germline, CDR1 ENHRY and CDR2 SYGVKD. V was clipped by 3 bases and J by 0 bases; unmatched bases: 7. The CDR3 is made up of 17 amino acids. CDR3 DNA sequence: TGTGCCATCAGTGAAAACCCGGGACAGGGGCTGAACACTGAAGCTTTCTTT. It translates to CAISENPGQGLNTEAFF.

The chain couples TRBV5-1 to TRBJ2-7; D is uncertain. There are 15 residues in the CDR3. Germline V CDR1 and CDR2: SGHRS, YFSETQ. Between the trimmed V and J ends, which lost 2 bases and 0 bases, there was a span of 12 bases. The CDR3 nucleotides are TGCGCCAGCAGCTTCTACTTGGGCCGCTCCTACGAGCAGTACTTC. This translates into CASSFYLGRSYEQYF.

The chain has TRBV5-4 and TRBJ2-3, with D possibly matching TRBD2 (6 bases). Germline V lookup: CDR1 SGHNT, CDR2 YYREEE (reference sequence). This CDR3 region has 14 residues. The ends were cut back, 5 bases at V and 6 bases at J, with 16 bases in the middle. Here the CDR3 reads CASRSPGGGDTQYF. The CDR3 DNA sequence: TGTGCCAGCAGATCCCCGGGTGGGGGGGATACGCAGTATTTT. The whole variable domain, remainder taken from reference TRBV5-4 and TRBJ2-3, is ETGVTQSPTHLIKTRGQQVTLRCSSQSGHNTVSWYQQALGQGPQFIFQYYREEENGRGNFPPRFSGLQFPNYSSELNVNALELDDSALYLCASRSPGGGDTQYFGPGTRLTVL.

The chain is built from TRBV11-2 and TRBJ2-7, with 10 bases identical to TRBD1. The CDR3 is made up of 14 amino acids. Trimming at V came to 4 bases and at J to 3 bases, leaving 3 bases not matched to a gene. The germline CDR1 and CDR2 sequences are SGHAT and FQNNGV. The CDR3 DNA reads TGTGCCAGCAGCTCGACAGGGGGCGTCTACGAGCAGTACTTC. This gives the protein CASSSTGGVYEQYF.

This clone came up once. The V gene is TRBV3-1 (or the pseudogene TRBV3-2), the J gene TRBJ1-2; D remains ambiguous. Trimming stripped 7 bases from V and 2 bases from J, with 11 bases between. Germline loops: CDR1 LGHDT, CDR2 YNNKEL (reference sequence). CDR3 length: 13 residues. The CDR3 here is CASTRGRNYGYTF. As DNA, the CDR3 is TGTGCCAGCACCCGCGGGAGAAACTATGGCTACACCTTC.